Below, 4 T cell receptor beta chains from the same sample are listed, as sequenced in a study of OX40 agonist ivuxolimab in advanced cancers. Method: immunoSEQ multiplex PCR; TCRdb's copy keeps in-frame clones and lacks some. The repertoire consists of some 60,000 clones, with roughly 84% occurring once and the leading ten covering around 26%. Here the sequenced sample was CD4+ or CD8+ T cells sorted from blood, taken in a trial of the OX40 agonist ivuxolimab. These receptors were obtained from an adult with an advanced solid tumor such as melanoma, head and neck, liver or kidney cancer.

A word on this clone: One end of the junction fails to match germline, which may point to a read error. The chain joins TRBV5-1 to TRBJ2-7; TRBD2 aligns across 10 bases. Germline V gene data show CDR1 as SGHRS and CDR2 as YFSETQ. This CDR3 comprises 13 residues. Here the CDR3 DNA reads TGCGCCAGCCGGTCGGGGACTAGCGCTATGCGGCACTTC. Its protein is CASRSGTSAMRHF.

Only one count was recorded for this clone. The chain recombines TRBV29-1 with TRBJ2-2; D gene ambiguous. The CDR3 is 12 amino acids. From germline, CDR1 is SQVTM and CDR2 ANQGSEA. Trimming left V 4 bases short and J 5 bases short, with 8 bases between. The CDR3 DNA sequence: TGCAGCGTTGTTGGGGAAACCGGGGAGCTGTTTTTT. Amino acids: CSVVGETGELFF.

The chain combines TRBV29-1 with TRBJ2-7; a possible D gene is TRBD1 (6 bases). Germline CDR1 SQVTM, CDR2 ANQGSEA. The germline V and J ends were trimmed by 7 bases and 2 bases, with 15 bases remaining between them. The CDR3 extends over 13 amino acids. The CDR3 DNA reads TGCAGCGCTGTCACAGGGTCAACCTACGAGCAGTACTTC. Its protein is CSAVTGSTYEQYF.

This sequence joins TRBV6-1 and TRBJ1-5; tentative D call: TRBD1 (5 bases). V lost 5 bases, J lost 9 bases, and 14 bases lay in between. The CDR3 consists of 13 residues. Germline V gene sequence: CDR1 MNHNS, CDR2 SASEGT. The CDR3 spells CASSQVGETPQHF. The CDR3 nucleotides are TGTGCCAGCAGTCAAGTGGGGGAGACGCCCCAGCATTTT.